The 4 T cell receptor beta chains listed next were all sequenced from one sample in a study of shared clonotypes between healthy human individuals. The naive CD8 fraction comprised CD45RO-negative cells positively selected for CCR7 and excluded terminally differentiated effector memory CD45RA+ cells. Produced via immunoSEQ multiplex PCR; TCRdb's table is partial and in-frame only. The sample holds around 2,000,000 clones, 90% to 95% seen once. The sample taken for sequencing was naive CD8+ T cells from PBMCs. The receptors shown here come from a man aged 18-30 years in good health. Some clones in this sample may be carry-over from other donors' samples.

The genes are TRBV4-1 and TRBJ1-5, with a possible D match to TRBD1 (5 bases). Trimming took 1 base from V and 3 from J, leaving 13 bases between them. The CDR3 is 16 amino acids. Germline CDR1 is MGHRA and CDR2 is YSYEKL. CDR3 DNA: TGCGCCAGCAGCCAAGGGACCGGGGGTCCCAATCAGCCCCAGCATTTT. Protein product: CASSQGTGGPNQPQHF.

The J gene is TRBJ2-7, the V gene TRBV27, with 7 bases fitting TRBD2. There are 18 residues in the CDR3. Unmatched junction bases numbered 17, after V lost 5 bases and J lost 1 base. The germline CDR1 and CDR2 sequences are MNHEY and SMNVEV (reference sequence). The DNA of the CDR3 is TGTGCCAGCAGTCCTACCACTCTGGCGGGAGCGCTGTCCTACGAGCAGTACTTC. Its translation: CASSPTTLAGALSYEQYF.

CDR3 sequence (DNA): TGTGCCAGTAGTATTCGAGGGACGATGACAGATACGCAGTATTTT. This encodes CASSIRGTMTDTQYF. This chain uses TRBV19 with TRBJ2-3, with D perhaps TRBD1 or TRBD2 (5 bases each). V was pared by 3 bases and J by 3 bases, with 13 bases between. CDR3 length: 15 amino acids. Looked up from germline, CDR1 is LNHDA and CDR2 is SQIVND (reference sequence).

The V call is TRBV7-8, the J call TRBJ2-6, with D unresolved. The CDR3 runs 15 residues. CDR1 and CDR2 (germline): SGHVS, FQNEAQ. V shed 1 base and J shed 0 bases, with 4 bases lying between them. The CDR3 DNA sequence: TGTGCCAGCAGCTTAGGGGGCTCTGGGGCCAACGTCCTGACTTTC. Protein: CASSLGGSGANVLTF.